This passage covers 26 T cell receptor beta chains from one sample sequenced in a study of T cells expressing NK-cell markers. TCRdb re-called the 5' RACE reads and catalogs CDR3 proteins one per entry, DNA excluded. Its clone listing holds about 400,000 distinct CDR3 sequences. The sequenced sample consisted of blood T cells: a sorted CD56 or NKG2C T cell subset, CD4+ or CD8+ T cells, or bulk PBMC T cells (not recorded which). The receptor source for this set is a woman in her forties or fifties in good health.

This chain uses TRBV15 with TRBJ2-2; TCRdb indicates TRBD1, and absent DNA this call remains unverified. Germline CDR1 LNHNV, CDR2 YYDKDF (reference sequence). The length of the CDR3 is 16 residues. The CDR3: CATSRDLGGSTGELFF.

This CDR3 reads CASNDLWVQGSDTQYF. The rearrangement joins TRBV19 to TRBJ2-3; TCRdb selects TRBD1, and the lack of DNA leaves this call unchecked. Germline V gene lookup returns CDR1 LNHDA and CDR2 SQIVND (reference sequence). This CDR3 comprises 16 residues.

The CDR3 protein is CASRDRDRARVEQFF. This sequence joins TRBV4-1 and TRBJ2-1; checking the TCRdb D call of TRBD1 is not possible without DNA. In germline, CDR1 is MGHRA, CDR2 YSYEKL. This CDR3 is 15 amino acids long.

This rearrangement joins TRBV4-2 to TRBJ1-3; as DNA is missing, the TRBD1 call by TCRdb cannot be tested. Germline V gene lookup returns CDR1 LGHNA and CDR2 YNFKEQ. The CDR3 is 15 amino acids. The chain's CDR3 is CASSQAGTGGNTIYF.

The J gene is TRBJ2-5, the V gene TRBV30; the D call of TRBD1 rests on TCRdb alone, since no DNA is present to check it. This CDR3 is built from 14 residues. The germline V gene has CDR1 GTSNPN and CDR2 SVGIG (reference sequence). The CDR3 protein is CAWGSGALQETQYF.

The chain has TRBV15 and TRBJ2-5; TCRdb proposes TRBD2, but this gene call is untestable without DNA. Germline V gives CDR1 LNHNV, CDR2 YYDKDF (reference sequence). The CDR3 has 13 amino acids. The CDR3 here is CATSRPREETQYF.

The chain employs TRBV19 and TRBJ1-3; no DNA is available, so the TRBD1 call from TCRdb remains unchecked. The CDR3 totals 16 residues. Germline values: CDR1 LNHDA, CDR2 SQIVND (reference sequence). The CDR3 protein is CASSIRDRISGNTIYF.

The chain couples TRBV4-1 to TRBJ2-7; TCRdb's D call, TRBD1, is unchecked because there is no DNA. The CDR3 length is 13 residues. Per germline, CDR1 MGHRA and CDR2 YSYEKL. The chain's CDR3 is CASSPPAAYEQYF.

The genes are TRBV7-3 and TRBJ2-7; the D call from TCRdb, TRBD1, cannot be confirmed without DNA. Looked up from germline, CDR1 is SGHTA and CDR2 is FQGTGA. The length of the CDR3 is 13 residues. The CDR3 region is CASSLPGQGEQYF.

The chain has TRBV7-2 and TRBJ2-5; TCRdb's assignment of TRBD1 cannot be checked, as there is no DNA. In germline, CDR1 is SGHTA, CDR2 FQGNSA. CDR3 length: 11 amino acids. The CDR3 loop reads CASSLPAAQYF.

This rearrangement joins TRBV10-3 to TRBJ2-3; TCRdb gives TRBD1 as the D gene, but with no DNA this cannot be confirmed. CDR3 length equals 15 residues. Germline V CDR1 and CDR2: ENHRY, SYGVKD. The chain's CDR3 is CAIRGSQVGQSAQYF.

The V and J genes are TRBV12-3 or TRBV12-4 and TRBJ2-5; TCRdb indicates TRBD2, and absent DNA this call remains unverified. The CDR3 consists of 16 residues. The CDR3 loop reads CASSFGAGVGQETQYF.

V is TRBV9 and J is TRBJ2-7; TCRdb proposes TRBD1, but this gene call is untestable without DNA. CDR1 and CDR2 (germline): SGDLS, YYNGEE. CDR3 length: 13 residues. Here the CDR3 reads CASSGQASYEQYF.

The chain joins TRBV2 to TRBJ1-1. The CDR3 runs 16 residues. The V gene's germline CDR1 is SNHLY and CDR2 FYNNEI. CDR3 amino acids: CASSGGGHVGNTEAFF.

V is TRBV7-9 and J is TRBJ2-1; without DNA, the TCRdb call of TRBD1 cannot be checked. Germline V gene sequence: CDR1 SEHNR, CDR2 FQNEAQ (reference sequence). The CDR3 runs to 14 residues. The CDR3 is CASNFRGTENEQFF.

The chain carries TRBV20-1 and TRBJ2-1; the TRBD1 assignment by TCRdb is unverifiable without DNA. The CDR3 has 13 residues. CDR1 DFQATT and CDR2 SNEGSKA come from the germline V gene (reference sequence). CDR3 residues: CSAGHGAYNEQFF.

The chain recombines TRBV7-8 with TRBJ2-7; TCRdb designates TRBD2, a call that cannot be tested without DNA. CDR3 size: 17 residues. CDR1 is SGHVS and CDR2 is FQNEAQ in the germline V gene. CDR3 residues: CASSLSLPGLAGVEQYF.

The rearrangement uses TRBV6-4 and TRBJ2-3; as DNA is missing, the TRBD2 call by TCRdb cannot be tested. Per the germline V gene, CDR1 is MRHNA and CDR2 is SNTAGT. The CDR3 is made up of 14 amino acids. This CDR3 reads CASSSGRDSDTQYF.

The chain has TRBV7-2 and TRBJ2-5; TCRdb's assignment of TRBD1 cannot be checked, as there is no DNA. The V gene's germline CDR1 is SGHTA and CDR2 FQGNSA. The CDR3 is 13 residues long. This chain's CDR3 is CASSLDVWGSQYF. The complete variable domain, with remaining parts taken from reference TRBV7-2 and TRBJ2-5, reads GAGVSQSPSNKVTEKGKDVELRCDPISGHTALYWYRQSLGQGLEFLIYFQGNSAPDKSGLPSDRFSAERTGGSVSTLTIQRTQQEDSAVYLCASSLDVWGSQYFGPGTRLLVL.

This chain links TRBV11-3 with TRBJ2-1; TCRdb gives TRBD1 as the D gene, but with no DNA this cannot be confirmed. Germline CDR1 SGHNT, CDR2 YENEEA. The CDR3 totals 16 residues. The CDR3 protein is CASSSGLAPGYNEQFF.

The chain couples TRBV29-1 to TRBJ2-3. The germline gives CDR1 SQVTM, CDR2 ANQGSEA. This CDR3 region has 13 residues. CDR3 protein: CSVDEGYTDTQYF.

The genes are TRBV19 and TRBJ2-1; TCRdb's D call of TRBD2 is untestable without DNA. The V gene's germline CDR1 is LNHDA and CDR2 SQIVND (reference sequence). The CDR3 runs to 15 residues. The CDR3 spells CASSIIAGVGNEQFF.

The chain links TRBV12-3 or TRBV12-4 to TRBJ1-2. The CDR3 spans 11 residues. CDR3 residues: CASSSYPGYTF.

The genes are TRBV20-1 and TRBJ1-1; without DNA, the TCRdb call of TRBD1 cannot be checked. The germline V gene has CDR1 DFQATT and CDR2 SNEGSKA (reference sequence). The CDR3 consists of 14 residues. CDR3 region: CSAMIQGRITEAFF.

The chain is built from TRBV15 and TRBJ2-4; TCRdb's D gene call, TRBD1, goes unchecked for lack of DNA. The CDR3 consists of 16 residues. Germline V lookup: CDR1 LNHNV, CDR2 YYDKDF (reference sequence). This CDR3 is CATSLPGGLAKNIQYF.

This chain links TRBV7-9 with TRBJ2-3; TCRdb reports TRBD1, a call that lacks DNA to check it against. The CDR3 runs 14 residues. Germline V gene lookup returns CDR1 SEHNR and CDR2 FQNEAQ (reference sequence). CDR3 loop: CASSTRDATDTQYF.